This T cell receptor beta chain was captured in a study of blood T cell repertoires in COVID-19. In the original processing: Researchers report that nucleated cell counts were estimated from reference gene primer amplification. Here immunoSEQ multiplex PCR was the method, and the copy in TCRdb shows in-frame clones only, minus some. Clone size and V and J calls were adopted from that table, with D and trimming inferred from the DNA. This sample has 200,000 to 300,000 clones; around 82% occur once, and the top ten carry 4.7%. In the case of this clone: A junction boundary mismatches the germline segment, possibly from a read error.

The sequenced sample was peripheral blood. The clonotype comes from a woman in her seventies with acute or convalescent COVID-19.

CDR3 coding DNA: TGTGCCAGCAGTCTATCTCAACTAGCGGGGGATCTCTACAATGAGCAGTTCTTC. Translating gives CASSLSQLAGDLYNEQFF. V and J are TRBV27 and TRBJ2-1; 11 nucleotides agree with TRBD2. CDR1 is MNHEY, CDR2 SMNVEV, per germline (reference sequence). The CDR3 covers 18 residues.